The present entry profiles one T cell receptor (beta chain) with its context. Its antigen remains unidentified. Collection of blood occurred at baseline, at cycle 4 day 1, and at cycle 7 day 1. These data are taken from a study of OX40 agonist ivuxolimab in advanced cancers. Broader study findings: There was clonal expansion of CD4+ and CD8+ blood T cells by week 6 at 0.1 to 3.0 mg/kg. Undetermined was the antigen specificity of the expanded peripheral T cells.

The J segment lost 5 bases and the V segment lost 2 bases, leaving 10 bases of the junction unmatched. CDR1 and CDR2 (germline): SGDLS, YYNGEE. This CDR3 has 16 amino acids. The assay was immunoSEQ multiplex PCR, and TCRdb's table has in-frame clones only and misses some. The sample holds 98,000 or so clones, approximately 94% seen once. This chain connects TRBV9 to TRBJ2-3, with 8 bases aligning to TRBD1. Specimen: CD4+ or CD8+ T cells sorted from blood, collected in a trial of the OX40 agonist ivuxolimab. This sequence was found in an adult with an advanced solid tumor such as melanoma, head and neck, liver or kidney cancer. The CDR3 is CASSVETGEIGDTQYF. CDR3 in DNA: TGTGCCAGCAGCGTGGAGACAGGGGAGATTGGAGATACGCAGTATTTT. The full variable domain, completed using reference TRBV9 and TRBJ2-3, is DSGVTQTPKHLITATGQRVTLRCSPRSGDLSVYWYQQSLDQGLQFLIQYYNGEERAKGNILERFSAQQFPDLHSELNLSSLELGDSALYFCASSVETGEIGDTQYFGPGTRLTVL.